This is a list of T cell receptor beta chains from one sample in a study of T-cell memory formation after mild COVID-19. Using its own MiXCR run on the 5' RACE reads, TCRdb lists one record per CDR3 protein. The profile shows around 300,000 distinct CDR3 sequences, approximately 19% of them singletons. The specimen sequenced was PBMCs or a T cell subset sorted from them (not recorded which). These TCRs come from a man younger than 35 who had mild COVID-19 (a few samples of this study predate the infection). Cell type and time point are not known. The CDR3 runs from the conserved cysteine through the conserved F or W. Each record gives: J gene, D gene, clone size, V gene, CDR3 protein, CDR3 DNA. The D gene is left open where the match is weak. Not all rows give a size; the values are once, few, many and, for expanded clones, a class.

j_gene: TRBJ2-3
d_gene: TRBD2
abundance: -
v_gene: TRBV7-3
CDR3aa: CASSLTPAGGPTDTQYF
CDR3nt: TGTGCCAGCAGCTTAACCCCAGCGGGGGGGCCGACAGATACGCAGTATTTT

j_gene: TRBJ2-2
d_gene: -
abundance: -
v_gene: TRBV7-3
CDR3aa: CASTGTPNTGELFF
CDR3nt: TGTGCCAGTACCGGGACACCGAACACCGGGGAGCTGTTTTTT

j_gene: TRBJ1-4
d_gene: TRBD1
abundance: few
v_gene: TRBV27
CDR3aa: CASSVPPRGLGEKLFF
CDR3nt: TGTGCCAGCAGTGTACCCCCGAGGGGGCTTGGGGAAAAACTGTTTTTT

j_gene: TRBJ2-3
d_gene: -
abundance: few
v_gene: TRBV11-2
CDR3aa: CASSLDRQLPTDTQYF
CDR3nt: TGTGCCAGCAGCTTAGATCGTCAGCTACCCACAGATACGCAGTATTTT

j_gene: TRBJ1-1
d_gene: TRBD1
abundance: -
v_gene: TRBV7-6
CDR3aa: CASSIKGAMNTEAFF
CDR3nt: TGTGCCAGCAGTATCAAGGGGGCCATGAACACTGAAGCTTTCTTT

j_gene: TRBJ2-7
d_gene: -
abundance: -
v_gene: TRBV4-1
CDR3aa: CASSQSAAYEQYF
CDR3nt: TGCGCCAGCAGCCAGAGCGCCGCCTACGAGCAGTACTTC

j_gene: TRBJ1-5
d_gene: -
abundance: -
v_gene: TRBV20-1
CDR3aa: CSARDRLGNQPQHF
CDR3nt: TGCAGTGCTAGAGACAGGTTGGGCAATCAGCCCCAGCATTTT

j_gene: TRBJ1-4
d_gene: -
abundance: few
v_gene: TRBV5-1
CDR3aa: CASSLGYEKLFF
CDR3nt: TGCGCCAGCAGCTTGGGCTATGAAAAACTGTTTTTT

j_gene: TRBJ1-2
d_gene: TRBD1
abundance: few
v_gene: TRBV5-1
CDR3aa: CASSLTGAVSYGYTF
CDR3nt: TGCGCCAGCAGCTTGACAGGGGCAGTTTCGTATGGCTACACCTTC

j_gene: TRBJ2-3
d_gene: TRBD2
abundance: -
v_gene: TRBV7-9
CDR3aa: CASSRSGGAADTQYF
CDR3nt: TGTGCCAGCAGTCGCAGCGGGGGGGCGGCAGATACGCAGTATTTT

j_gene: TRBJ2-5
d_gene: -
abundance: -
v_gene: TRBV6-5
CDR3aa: CASRWDLGETQYF
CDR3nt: TGTGCCAGCAGATGGGACTTGGGGGAGACCCAGTACTTC

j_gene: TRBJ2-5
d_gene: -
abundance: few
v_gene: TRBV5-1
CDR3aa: CASSPARETQYF
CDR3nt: TGCGCCAGCAGCCCTGCGCGAGAGACCCAGTACTTC

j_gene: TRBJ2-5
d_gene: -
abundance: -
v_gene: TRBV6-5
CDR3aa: CASTDLVIQYF
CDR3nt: TGTGCCAGCACGGACCTGGTTATCCAGTACTTC

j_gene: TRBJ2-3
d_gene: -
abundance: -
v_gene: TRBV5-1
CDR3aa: CASSLGPNEDTQYF
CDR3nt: TGCGCCAGCAGCTTGGGCCCAAACGAAGATACGCAGTATTTT

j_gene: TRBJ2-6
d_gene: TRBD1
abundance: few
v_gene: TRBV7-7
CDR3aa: CASSQGDRTGISSGANVLTF
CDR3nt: TGTGCCAGCAGCCAGGGGGATCGGACAGGGATAAGCTCTGGGGCCAACGTCCTGACTTTC

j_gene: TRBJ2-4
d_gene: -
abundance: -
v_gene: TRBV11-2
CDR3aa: CASSLSGGKNIQYF
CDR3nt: TGTGCCAGCAGCTTGTCGGGTGGCAAAAACATTCAGTACTTC

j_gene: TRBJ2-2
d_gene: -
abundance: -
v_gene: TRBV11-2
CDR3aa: CASSLGDHPPGELFF
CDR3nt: TGTGCCAGCAGCTTAGGGGACCATCCGCCCGGGGAGCTGTTTTTT

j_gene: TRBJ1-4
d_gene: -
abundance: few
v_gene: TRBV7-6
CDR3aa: CASSFLTAATNEKLFF
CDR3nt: TGTGCCAGCAGCTTCCTCACAGCTGCAACTAATGAAAAACTGTTTTTT

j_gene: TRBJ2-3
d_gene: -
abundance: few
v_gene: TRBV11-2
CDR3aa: CASSGRGPDTQYF
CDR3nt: TGTGCCAGCAGCGGACGGGGGCCAGATACGCAGTATTTT

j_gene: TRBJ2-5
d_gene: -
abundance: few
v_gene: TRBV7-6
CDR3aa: CASSSWGWTETQYF
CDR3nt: TGTGCCAGCAGCTCCTGGGGGTGGACAGAGACCCAGTACTTC

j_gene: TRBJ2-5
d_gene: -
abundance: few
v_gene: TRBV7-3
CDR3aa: CASSPRWASQETQYF
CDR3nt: TGTGCCAGCAGCCCGCGGTGGGCGTCCCAAGAGACCCAGTACTTC

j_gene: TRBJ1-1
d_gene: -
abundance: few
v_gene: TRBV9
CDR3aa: CASSEQGDTEAFF
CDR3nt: TGTGCCAGCAGCGAACAGGGTGACACTGAAGCTTTCTTT

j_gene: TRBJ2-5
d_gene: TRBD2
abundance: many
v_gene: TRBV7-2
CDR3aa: CASSLVGLAGNQETQYF
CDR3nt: TGTGCCAGCAGCTTAGTGGGACTAGCGGGGAATCAAGAGACCCAGTACTTC

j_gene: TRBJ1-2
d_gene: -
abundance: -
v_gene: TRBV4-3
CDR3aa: CASSPRHLANYGYTF
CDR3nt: TGCGCCAGCAGCCCCAGACACTTAGCTAACTATGGCTACACCTTC

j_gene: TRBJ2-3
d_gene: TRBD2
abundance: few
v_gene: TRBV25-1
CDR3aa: CASTGLAGPTDTQYF
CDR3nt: TGTGCCAGCACCGGACTAGCGGGGCCGACAGATACGCAGTATTTT

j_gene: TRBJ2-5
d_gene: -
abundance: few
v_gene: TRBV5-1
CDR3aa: CASSLFSGFGQETQYF
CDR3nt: TGCGCCAGCAGCTTGTTCTCGGGATTTGGTCAAGAGACCCAGTACTTC

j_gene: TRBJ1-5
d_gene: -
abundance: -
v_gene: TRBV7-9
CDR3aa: CASSFSSDSNQPQHF
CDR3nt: TGTGCCAGCAGCTTCTCGTCAGACAGCAATCAGCCCCAGCATTTT

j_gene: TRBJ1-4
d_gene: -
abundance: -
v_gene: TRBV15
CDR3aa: CATSRARGTTNEKLFF
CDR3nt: TGTGCCACCAGCAGGGCCAGGGGCACAACTAATGAAAAACTGTTTTTT

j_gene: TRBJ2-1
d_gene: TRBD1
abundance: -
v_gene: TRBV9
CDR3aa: CASSVEGASYNEQFF
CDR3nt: TGTGCCAGCAGCGTAGAGGGGGCCTCCTACAATGAGCAGTTCTTC

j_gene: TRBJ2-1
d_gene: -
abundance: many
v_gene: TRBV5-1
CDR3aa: CASSLDPNNEQFF
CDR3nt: TGCGCCAGCAGCTTGGACCCGAACAATGAGCAGTTCTTC

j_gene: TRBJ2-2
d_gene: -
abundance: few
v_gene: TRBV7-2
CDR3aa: CASSPAGGRNTGELFF
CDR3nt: TGTGCCAGCAGCCCGGCCGGAGGGAGAAACACCGGGGAGCTGTTTTTT

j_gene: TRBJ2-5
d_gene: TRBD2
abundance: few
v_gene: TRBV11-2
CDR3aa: CASSLWTSSGETQYF
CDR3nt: TGTGCCAGCAGCCTTTGGACTAGTTCGGGAGAGACCCAGTACTTC

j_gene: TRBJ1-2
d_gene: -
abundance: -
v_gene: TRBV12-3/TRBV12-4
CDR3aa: CASSWWSLYGYTF
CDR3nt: TGTGCCAGCAGTTGGTGGTCTCTCTATGGCTACACCTTC

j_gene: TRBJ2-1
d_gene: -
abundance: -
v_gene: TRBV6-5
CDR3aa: CASSYSEGADEQFF
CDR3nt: TGTGCCAGCAGTTACTCCGAAGGGGCGGATGAGCAGTTCTTC

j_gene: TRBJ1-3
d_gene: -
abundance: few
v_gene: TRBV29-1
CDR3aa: CSVAEAGNTIYF
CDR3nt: TGCAGCGTTGCCGAGGCGGGAAACACCATATATTTT

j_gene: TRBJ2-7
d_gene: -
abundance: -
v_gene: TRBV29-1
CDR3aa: CSVETQGTSYEQYF
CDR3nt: TGCAGCGTTGAAACCCAGGGGACATCCTACGAGCAGTACTTC

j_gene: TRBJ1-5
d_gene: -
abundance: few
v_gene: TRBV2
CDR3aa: CASSDRTETQPQHF
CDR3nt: TGTGCCAGCAGTGATAGGACGGAAACACAGCCCCAGCATTTT

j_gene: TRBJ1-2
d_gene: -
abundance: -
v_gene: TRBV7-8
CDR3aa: CASSLKWTYGYTF
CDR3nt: TGTGCCAGCAGCTTAAAATGGACCTATGGCTACACCTTC

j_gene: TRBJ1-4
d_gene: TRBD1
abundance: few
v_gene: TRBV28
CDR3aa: CASSPGQGDGKLFF
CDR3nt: TGTGCCAGCAGTCCGGGACAGGGAGATGGAAAACTGTTTTTT